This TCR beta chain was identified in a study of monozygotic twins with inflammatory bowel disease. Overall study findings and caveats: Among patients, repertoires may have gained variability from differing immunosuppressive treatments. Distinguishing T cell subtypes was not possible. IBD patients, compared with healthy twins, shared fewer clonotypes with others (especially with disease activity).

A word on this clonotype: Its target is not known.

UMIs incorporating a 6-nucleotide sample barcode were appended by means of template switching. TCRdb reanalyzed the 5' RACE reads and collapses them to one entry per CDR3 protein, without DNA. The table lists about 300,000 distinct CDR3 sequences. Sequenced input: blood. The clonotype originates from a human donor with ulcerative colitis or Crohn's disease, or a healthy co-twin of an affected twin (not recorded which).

The CDR3 loop reads CASSRKGGGKNTGELFF. The chain is built from TRBV5-1 and TRBJ2-2; TCRdb indicates TRBD1, and absent DNA this call remains unverified. Germline V CDR1 and CDR2: SGHRS, YFSETQ. The CDR3 has 17 residues.